This TCR beta chain was documented in a study of CD8 T cells in ankylosing spondylitis. The V end was cut by 3 bases, the J end by 2 bases, with 8 bases between. The germline CDR1 and CDR2 sequences are MNHEY and SMNVEV (reference sequence). The CDR3 runs 14 residues. Broader study findings: The authors found the disease-linked clones to be CD8+ and relatively rare in peripheral blood. As reported, disease-linked clones showed significant enrichment in matched ankylosing spondylitis synovial fluid. Characteristic, it appeared, of ankylosing spondylitis blood was a TCR beta motif of about eight highly homologous variants.

TCR beta libraries were made by quantitative 5'-RACE with molecular barcodes. TCRdb independently ran MiXCR on the 5' RACE reads; one entry per CDR3 protein. The profile covers approximately 150,000 distinct CDR3 sequences, with roughly a sixth appearing a single time and 30% to 35% taken by the ten largest. As regards this clonotype: Its specificity is not known.

The TCR comes from a male donor with ankylosing spondylitis. This chain joins TRBV27 and TRBJ2-1; the D is unclear. Sequenced input: blood, either unsorted or a sorted T cell fraction (not recorded which). For the CDR3, the DNA is TGTGCCAGCAGTTTTATAGCAGCCTACAATGAGCAGTTCTTC. Translation gives CASSFIAAYNEQFF.